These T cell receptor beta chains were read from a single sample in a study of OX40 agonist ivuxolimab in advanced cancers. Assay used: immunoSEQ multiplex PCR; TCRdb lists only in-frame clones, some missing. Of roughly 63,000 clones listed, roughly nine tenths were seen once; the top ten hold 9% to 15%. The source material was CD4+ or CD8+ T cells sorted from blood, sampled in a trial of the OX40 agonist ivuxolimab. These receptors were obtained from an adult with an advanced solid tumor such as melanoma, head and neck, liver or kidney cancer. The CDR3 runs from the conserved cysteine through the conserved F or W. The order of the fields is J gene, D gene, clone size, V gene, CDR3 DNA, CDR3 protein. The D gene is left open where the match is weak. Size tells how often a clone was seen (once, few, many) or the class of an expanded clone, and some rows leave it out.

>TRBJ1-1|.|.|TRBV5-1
TGCGCCAGCAGCCCCGTTTCGGGGCGCGGCACTGAAGCTTTCTTT
CASSPVSGRGTEAFF
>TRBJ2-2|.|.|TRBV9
TGTGCCAGCAGCCCTCGTTGGGGGCTAGCGGTGGCGGCCGGGGAGCTGTTTTTT
CASSPRWGLAVAAGELFF
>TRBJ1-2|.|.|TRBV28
TGTGCCAGCAGTCCAGACGTCAGCTACACCTTC
CASSPDVSYTF
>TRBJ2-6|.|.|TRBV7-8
TGTGCCAGCAGCTTAGGGGGGGCTGGGGCCAACGTCCTGACTTTC
CASSLGGAGANVLTF
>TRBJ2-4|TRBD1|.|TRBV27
TGTGCCAGCAGTTTATCCGGACAGGGCCTGGGAGGCAGGCAGTACTTC
CASSLSGQGLGGRQYF
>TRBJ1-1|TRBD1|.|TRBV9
TGTGCCAGCAGCGCCCGGGACAGGGCTCAGGGGACTGAAGCTTTCTTT
CASSARDRAQGTEAFF
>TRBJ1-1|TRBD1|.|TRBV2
TGTGCCAGTCAACAGGGGTCCACTGAAGCTTTCTTT
CASQQGSTEAFF
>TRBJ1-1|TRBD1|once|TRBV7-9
TGTGCCAGGGGACAGATGAACACTGAAGCTTTCTTT
CARGQMNTEAFF
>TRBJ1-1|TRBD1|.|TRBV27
TGTGCCAGCAGTTTTGACAGGGGAGAAACTGAAGCTTTCTTT
CASSFDRGETEAFF
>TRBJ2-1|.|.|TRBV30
TGTGCCTGGAGTGTAGGGAGGTCCTACAATGAGCAGTTCTTC
CAWSVGRSYNEQFF